These 5 T cell receptor beta chains came from one sample sequenced in a study of blood T cell repertoires in COVID-19. Method: immunoSEQ multiplex PCR; TCRdb's copy keeps in-frame clones and lacks some. The table includes under 80,000 clones, roughly 80% detected once. The sequenced sample was peripheral blood. These receptors all stem from a man in his forties or fifties with acute or convalescent COVID-19.

The chain joins TRBV6-2 or TRBV6-3 to TRBJ2-7; D remains unclear. The V end was cut by 0 bases, the J end by 2 bases, with 11 bases between. This CDR3 has 15 amino acids. Germline V gives CDR1 MNHEY, CDR2 SVGEGT. The CDR3 DNA reads TGTGCCAGCAGTTACTCGTTTTGGGCAACCTACGAGCAGTACTTC. This encodes CASSYSFWATYEQYF.

This clone has only a few counts. The V and J genes are TRBV13 and TRBJ1-5, with a possible D match to TRBD1 (6 bases). Germline V gives CDR1 PRHDT, CDR2 FYEKMQ (reference sequence). V was shortened by 4 bases and J by 3 bases, with 19 bases between the two germline ends. This CDR3 is 17 amino acids long. In DNA form, the CDR3 reads TGTGCCAGCAGCTCCGGCGCCGGGGACATCCTCAATCAGCCCCAGCATTTT. It yields the protein CASSSGAGDILNQPQHF.

The chain combines TRBV12-3 or TRBV12-4 with TRBJ1-2; no clear D gene. V lost 6 bases and J lost 4, with 12 bases in between. The CDR3 spans 13 residues. Here the CDR3 DNA reads TGTGCCAGCAGCCTCAGAGCGGGCTATGGCTACACCTTC. As protein: CASSLRAGYGYTF.

The chain joins TRBV23-1 to TRBJ1-6; 9 positions match TRBD1. TRBV23-1 is given ORF status, its function remaining uncertain. V shed 5 bases, J shed 6 bases, and the junction held 8 bases outside the gene matches. The length of the CDR3 is 16 residues. CDR3 residues: CASSLNRDRANSPLHF. The DNA for the CDR3 is TGCGCCAGCAGTTTAAACCGGGACAGGGCTAATTCACCCCTCCACTTT.

The chain carries TRBV6-5 and TRBJ1-1; 9 bases match TRBD1. V gave up 6 bases and J gave up 3 bases; unmatched junction bases: 8. Germline CDR1 reads MNHEY; CDR2 reads SVGAGI. The length of the CDR3 is 15 residues. The CDR3, as DNA: TGTGCCAGCAGCCAACAGGGGGCGGGTTACACTGAAGCTTTCTTT. Amino acids: CASSQQGAGYTEAFF.